The rows below give T cell receptor beta chains drawn from one sample of a study of cytomegalovirus exposure and HLA in healthy donors. Libraries were prepared by immunoSEQ multiplex PCR; TCRdb keeps only in-frame clonotypes and omits some of them. This sample has approximately 150,000 clones, with 76% found just once. Sequencing was performed on PBMCs. All receptors derive from a man in his sixties in good health and CMV-seronegative. CDR3s leave out the opening cysteine and the closing phenylalanine or tryptophan. Clone size is not always given. Where it is, it says once, few, many or a class for expanded clones.

v_call,clone_size,j_call,cdr3_aa
TRBV7-9,-,TRBJ1-1,SSSPISRTEAF
TRBV21-1,-,TRBJ2-7,ASSKAPTPYEQY
TRBV5-1,-,TRBJ2-3,ASSLAPGTGGTDTQY
TRBV28,-,TRBJ2-3,ASSLLAADGRDTQY
TRBV30,-,TRBJ1-1,ASGGQGNTEAF
TRBV10-3,once,TRBJ1-2,AISAVGTGVGYT
TRBV11-2,-,TRBJ2-7,ASSLDRGGPEQY
TRBV4-3,few,TRBJ2-7,ASSQDEGQGFNEQY
TRBV11-2,-,TRBJ1-5,ASSLGQGGNQPQH
TRBV11-2,-,TRBJ1-1,ASSLVSSRRTMNTEAF
TRBV12-2,few,TRBJ2-6,ASRLPRDRWGSGANVLT
TRBV6-5,few,TRBJ1-3,ASSRQGSSGNTIY
TRBV27,-,TRBJ2-1,ASSLVGTRNEQF
TRBV4-1,-,TRBJ2-7,ASSFELTGDSYEQY
TRBV5-1,few,TRBJ1-2,ASSEQGINGYT
TRBV7-2,-,TRBJ2-7,ASSPTVSGNSYEQY
TRBV6-6,-,TRBJ2-2,ASDYSGHNTGELF
TRBV5-1,-,TRBJ2-1,ASSLGVGGVAGYEQF
TRBV6-1,-,TRBJ1-1,ASSEGVARILKV
TRBV5-1,-,TRBJ2-2,ASSLARNGDTGELF
TRBV27,-,TRBJ2-1,ASSRGLAGVGAYNEQF
TRBV7-2,-,TRBJ2-7,ASSLGGTSGLEQY
TRBV7-2,-,TRBJ2-1,ASSASLANEQF
TRBV2,-,TRBJ2-7,ASSDLVGSGEQY
TRBV27,-,TRBJ2-3,ATTGLVADTQY
TRBV5-4,-,TRBJ2-1,ASSLEQGNEQF
TRBV7-8,-,TRBJ1-5,ASSARTGGGNQPQH
TRBV10-3,few,TRBJ2-5,AISESPVQETQY
TRBV4-1,-,TRBJ2-2,ASSQDISTGELF